This TCR beta chain was profiled in a study of cytomegalovirus exposure and HLA in healthy donors. Trimming removed 4 bases from V and 0 bases from J, with 12 bases in between. The V gene's germline CDR1 is SQVTM and CDR2 ANQGSEA. This CDR3 has 14 amino acids. With 60 Vbeta and 13 Jbeta primers, the PCR was carried out. This table comes from immunoSEQ multiplex PCR, and its TCRdb copy is limited to in-frame clones, with some not included. The sample comprises approximately 160,000 clones, around 72% of which are singletons, and approximately 1.3% rests with the top ten. The chain combines TRBV29-1 with TRBJ1-2, with D perhaps matching TRBD1 (5 bases). The TCR sequence derives from a man aged 45-65 years in good health and CMV-seronegative. Sequenced sample: PBMCs. CDR3 coding DNA: TGCAGCGTTGGGGCGGGACTGACTAACTATGGCTACACCTTC. The encoded protein is CSVGAGLTNYGYTF.